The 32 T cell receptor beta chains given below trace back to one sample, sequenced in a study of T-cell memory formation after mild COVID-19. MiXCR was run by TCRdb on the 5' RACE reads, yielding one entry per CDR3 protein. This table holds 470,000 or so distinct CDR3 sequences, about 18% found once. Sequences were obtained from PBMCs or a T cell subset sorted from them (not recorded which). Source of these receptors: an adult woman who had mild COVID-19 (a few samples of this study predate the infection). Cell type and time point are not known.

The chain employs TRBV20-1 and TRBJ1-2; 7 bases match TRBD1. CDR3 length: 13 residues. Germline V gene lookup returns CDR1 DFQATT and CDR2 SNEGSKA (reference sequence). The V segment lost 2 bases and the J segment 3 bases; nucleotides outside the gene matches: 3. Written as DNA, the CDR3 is TGCAGTGCTAGAACAGGGGAATACTATGGCTACACCTTC. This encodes CSARTGEYYGYTF.

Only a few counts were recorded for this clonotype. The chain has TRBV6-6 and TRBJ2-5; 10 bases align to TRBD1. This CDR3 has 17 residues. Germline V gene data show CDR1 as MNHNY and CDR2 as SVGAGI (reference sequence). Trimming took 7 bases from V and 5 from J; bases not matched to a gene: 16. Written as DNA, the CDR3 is TGTGCCAGCAAGAAAAGACCCGGGACAGGGGCCATGGAGACCCAGTACTTC. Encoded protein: CASKKRPGTGAMETQYF.

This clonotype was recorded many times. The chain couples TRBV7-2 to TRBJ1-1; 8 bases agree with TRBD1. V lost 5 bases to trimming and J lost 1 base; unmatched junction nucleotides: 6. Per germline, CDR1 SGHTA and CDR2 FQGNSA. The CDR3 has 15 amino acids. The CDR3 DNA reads TGTGCCAGCAGCCACAGACAGGGGAGGAACACTGAAGCTTTCTTT. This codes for CASSHRQGRNTEAFF.

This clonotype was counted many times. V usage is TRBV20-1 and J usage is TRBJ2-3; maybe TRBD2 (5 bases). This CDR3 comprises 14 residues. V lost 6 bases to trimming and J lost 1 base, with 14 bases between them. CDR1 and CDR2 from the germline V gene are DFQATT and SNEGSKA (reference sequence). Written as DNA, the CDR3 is TGCAGTGCCCTACAAGGCGGGCGCACAGATACGCAGTATTTT. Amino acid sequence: CSALQGGRTDTQYF.

In nucleotides, the CDR3 is TGTGCCATCGACTCCGCCCCGCACGGGACAGGGGACTTCTACGAGCAGTACTTC. Amino acid sequence: CAIDSAPHGTGDFYEQYF. V is TRBV6-2 or TRBV6-3 and J is TRBJ2-7; 10 bases line up with TRBD1. This CDR3 has 18 residues. Losses at the gene ends were 10 bases for V and 3 bases for J; bases not matched to a gene: 21. The germline V gene encodes CDR1 MNHEY and CDR2 SVGEGT.

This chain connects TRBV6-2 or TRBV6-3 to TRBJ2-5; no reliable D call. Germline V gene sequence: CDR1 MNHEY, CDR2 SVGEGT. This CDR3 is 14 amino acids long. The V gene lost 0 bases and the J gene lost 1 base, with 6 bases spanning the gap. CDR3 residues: CASSYSTSQETQYF. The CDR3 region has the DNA TGTGCCAGCAGTTACTCGACCAGCCAAGAGACCCAGTACTTC.

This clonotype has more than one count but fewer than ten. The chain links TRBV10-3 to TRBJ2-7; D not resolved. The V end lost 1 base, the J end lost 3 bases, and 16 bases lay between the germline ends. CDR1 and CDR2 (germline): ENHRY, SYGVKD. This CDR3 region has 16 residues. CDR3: CAISELMSVGLYEQYF. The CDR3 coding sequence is TGTGCCATCAGTGAGTTGATGTCGGTGGGCCTCTACGAGCAGTACTTC.

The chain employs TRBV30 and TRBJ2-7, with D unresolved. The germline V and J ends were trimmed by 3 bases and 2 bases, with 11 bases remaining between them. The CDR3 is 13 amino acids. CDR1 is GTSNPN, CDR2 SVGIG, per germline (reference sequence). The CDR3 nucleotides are TGTGCCTGGAGGGTCTACGGAACCTACGAGCAGTACTTC. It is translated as CAWRVYGTYEQYF.

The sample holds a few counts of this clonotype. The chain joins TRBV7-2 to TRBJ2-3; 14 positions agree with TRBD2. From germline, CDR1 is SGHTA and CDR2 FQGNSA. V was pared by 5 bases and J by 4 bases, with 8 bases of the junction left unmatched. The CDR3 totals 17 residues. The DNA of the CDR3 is TGTGCCAGCAGCACCGGGACTAGCGGGAGCTGGGCAGATACGCAGTATTTT. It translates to CASSTGTSGSWADTQYF.

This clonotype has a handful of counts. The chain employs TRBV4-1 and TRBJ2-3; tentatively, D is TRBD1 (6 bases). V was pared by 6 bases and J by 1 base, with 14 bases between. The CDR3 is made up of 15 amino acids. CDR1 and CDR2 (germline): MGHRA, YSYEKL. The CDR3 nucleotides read TGCGCCAGCAGACGGGACCAGGGGCGCACAGATACGCAGTATTTT. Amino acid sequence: CASRRDQGRTDTQYF.

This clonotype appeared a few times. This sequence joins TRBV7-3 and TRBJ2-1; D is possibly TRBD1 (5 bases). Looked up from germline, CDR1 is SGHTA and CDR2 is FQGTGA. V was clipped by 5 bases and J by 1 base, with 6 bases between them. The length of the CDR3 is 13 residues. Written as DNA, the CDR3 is TGTGCCAGCAGCGCAGGGTCCTACAATGAGCAGTTCTTC. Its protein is CASSAGSYNEQFF.

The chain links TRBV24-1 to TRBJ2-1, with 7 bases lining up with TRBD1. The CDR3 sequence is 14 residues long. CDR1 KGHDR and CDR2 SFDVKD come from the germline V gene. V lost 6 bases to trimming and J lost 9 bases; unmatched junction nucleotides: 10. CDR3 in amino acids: CATSWQGDPREQFF. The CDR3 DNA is TGTGCCACCAGTTGGCAGGGGGATCCTCGTGAGCAGTTCTTC.

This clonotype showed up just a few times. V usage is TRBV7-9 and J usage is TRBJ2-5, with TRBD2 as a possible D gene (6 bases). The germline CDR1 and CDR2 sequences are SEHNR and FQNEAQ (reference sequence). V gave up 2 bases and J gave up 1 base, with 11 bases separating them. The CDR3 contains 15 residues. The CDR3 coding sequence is TGTGCCAGCAGCTTAAGCACCGGGAGCCAAGAGACCCAGTACTTC. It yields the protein CASSLSTGSQETQYF.

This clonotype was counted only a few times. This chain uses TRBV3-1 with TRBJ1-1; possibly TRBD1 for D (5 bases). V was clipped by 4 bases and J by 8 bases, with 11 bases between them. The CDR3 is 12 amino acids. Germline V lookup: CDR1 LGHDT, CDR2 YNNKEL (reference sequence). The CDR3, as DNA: TGTGCCAGCAGCCGAACGACAGCCGAAGCTTTCTTT. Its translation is CASSRTTAEAFF.

For the CDR3, the DNA is TGTGCCAGTAGTATCGAAGGGCCCAATCAGCCCCAGCATTTT. This gives the protein CASSIEGPNQPQHF. This chain links TRBV19 with TRBJ1-5, with D unclear. The V and J ends lost 3 bases and 3 bases respectively, with 9 bases between them. The CDR3 loop spans 14 amino acids. CDR1 and CDR2 from the germline V gene are LNHDA and SQIVND (reference sequence).

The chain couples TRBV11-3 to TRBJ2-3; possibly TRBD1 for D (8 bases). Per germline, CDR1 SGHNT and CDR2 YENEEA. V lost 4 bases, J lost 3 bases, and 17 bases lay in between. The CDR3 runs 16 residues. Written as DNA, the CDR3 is TGTGCCAGCAGCTGGGGGGGACAGGTCGTGACAGATACGCAGTATTTT. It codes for CASSWGGQVVTDTQYF.

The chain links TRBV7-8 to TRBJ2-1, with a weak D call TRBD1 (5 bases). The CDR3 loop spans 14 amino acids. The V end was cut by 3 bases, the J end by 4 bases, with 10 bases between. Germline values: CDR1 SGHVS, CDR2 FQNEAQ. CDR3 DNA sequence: TGTGCCAGCAGCTTCAGGGCCTCGTACAATGAGCAGTTCTTC. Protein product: CASSFRASYNEQFF.

For the CDR3, the DNA is TGCGCCAGCAGCCCCTACCGGGACCCGAACACCGGGGAGCTGTTTTTT. The encoded protein is CASSPYRDPNTGELFF. The chain couples TRBV4-1 to TRBJ2-2; possibly TRBD1 or TRBD2 for D (5 bases each). There are 16 residues in the CDR3. CDR1 MGHRA and CDR2 YSYEKL come from the germline V gene. Trimming stripped 4 bases from V and 0 bases from J, with 12 bases between.

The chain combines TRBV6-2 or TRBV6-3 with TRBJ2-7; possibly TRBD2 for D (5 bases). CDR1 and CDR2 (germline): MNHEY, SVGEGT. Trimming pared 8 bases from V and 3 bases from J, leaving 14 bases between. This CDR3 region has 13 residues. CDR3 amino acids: CASEGGVLYEQYF. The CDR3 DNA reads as TGTGCCAGCGAAGGAGGAGTGCTCTACGAGCAGTACTTC.

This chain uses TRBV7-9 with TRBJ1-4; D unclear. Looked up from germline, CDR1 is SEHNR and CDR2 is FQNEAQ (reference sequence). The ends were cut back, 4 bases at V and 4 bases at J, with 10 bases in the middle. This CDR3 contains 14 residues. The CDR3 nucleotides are TGTGCCAGCAGCTCACTATATGGTAATGAAAAACTGTTTTTT. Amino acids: CASSSLYGNEKLFF. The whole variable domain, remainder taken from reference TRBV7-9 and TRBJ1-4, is DTGVSQNPRHKITKRGQNVTFRCDPISEHNRLYWYRQTLGQGPEFLTYFQNEAQLEKSRLLSDRFSAERPKGSFSTLEIQRTEQGDSAMYLCASSSLYGNEKLFFGSGTQLSVL.

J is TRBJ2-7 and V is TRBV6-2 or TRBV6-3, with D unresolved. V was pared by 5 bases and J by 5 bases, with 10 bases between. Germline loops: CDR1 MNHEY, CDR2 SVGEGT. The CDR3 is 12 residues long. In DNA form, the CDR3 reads TGTGCCAGCAGTCGTACACACAACGAGCAGTACTTC. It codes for CASSRTHNEQYF.

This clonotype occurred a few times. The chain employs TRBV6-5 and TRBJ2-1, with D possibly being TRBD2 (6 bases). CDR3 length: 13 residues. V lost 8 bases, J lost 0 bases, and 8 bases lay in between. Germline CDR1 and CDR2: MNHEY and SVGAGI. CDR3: CASFGSSYNEQFF. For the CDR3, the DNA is TGTGCCAGCTTCGGGAGCTCCTACAATGAGCAGTTCTTC.

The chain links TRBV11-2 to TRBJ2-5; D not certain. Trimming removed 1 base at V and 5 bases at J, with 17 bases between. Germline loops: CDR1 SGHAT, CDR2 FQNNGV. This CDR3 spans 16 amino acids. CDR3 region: CASSLGPLSAWETQYF. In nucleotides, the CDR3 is TGTGCCAGCAGCTTAGGACCACTGAGCGCCTGGGAGACCCAGTACTTC.

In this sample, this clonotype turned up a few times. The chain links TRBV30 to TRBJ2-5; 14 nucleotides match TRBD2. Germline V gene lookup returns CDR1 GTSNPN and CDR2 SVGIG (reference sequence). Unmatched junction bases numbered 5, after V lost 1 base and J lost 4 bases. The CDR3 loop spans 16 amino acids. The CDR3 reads CAWSGGTSGRGETQYF. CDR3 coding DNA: TGTGCCTGGAGTGGGGGGACTAGCGGGAGAGGAGAGACCCAGTACTTC.

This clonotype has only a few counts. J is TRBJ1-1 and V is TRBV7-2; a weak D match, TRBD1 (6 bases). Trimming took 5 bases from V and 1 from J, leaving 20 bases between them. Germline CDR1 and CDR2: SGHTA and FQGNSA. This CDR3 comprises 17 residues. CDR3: CASSPSMRGIANTEAFF. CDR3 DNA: TGTGCCAGCAGCCCGTCAATGAGGGGGATAGCGAACACTGAAGCTTTCTTT.

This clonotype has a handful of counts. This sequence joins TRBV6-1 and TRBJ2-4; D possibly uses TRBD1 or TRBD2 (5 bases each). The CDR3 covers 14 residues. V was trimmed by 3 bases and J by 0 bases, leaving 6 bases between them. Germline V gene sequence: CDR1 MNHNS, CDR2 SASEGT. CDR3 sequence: CASSDGGAKNIQYF. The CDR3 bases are TGTGCCAGCAGTGATGGGGGAGCCAAAAACATTCAGTACTTC.

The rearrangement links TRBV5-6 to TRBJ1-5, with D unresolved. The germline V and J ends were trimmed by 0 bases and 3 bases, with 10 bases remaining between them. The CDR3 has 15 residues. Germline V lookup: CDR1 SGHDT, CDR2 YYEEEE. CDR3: CASSLGQHYNQPQHF. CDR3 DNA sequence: TGTGCCAGCAGCTTGGGACAACACTACAATCAGCCCCAGCATTTT.

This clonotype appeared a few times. Here the CDR3 reads CASSFSSRTNYGYTF. The CDR3 nucleotides read TGTGCCAGCAGCTTTTCCAGCCGCACTAACTATGGCTACACCTTC. The chain carries TRBV7-9 and TRBJ1-2; D gene uncertain. The CDR3 extends over 15 amino acids. With 3 bases removed from V and 0 bases from J, the gap between germline ends came to 11 bases. Germline assignment: CDR1 SEHNR and CDR2 FQNEAQ (reference sequence).

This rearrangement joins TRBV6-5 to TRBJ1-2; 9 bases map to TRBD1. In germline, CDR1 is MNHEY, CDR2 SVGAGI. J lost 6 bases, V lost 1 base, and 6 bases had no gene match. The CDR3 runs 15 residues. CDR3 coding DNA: TGTGCCAGCAGTTACTACCCGGGACAGGGTGATGGCTACACCTTC. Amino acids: CASSYYPGQGDGYTF.

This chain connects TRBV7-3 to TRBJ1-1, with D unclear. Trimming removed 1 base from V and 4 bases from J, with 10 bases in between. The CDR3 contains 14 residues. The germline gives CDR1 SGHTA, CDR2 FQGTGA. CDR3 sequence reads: CASSLIPISTEAFF. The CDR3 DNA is TGTGCCAGCAGCTTAATACCGATCAGCACTGAAGCTTTCTTT.

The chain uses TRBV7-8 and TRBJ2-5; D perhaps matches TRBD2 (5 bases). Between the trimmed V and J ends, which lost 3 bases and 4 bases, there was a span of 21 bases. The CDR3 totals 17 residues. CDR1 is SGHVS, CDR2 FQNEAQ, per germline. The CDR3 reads CASSLFNPVRLRETQYF. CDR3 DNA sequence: TGTGCCAGCAGCTTGTTTAACCCCGTCAGACTACGAGAGACCCAGTACTTC.

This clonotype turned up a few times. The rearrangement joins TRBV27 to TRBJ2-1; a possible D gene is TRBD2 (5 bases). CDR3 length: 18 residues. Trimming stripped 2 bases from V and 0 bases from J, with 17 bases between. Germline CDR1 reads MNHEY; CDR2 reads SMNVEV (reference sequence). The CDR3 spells CASSLVFGVRGSYNEQFF. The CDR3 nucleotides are TGTGCCAGCAGTTTAGTTTTCGGGGTCCGGGGCTCCTACAATGAGCAGTTCTTC.